A single sample is the source of the 26 T cell receptor beta chains below, sequenced in a study of T cell responses to AZD1222 COVID-19 vaccine. Assay: immunoSEQ multiplex PCR; the TCRdb copy retains only in-frame clones and omits some. Found here are under 110,000 clones, around nine tenths of them singletons; the top ten hold under 1.5%. Sequencing used peripheral blood, obtained on day 0 of AZD1222 vaccination. Receptor source: an adult in good health.

The chain is built from TRBV4-1 and TRBJ1-6; D is unclear. This CDR3 comprises 17 residues. V lost 4 bases and J 8 bases, leaving 21 bases between the germline ends. In germline, CDR1 is MGHRA, CDR2 YSYEKL. The CDR3 region has the DNA TGCGCCAGCAGCCTTGTGAATATGGGGATTCTAGATTCACCCCTCCACTTT. Translation gives CASSLVNMGILDSPLHF.

The J gene is TRBJ1-1, the V gene TRBV10-3; D perhaps matches TRBD1 (5 bases). Germline-derived CDR1 and CDR2 are ENHRY and SYGVKD. The CDR3 is made up of 13 amino acids. V was pared by 2 bases and J by 6 bases, with 10 bases between. CDR3: CAISEPMTAEAFF. The CDR3 DNA is TGTGCCATCAGTGAGCCAATGACAGCTGAAGCTTTCTTT.

The chain is built from TRBV5-1 and TRBJ2-2, with 11 positions matching TRBD2. From germline, CDR1 is SGHRS and CDR2 YFSETQ. This CDR3 has 16 amino acids. The ends lost 1 base at V and 6 bases at J; junction bases unmatched: 5. The CDR3 loop reads CASSLQLAGDAGELFF. For the CDR3, the DNA is TGCGCCAGCAGCTTGCAACTAGCGGGGGACGCCGGGGAGCTGTTTTTT. Full variable domain (outside the CDR3, taken from reference TRBV5-1 and TRBJ2-2): KAGVTQTPRYLIKTRGQQVTLSCSPISGHRSVSWYQQTPGQGLQFLFEYFSETQRNKGNFPGRFSGRQFSNSRSEMNVSTLELGDSALYLCASSLQLAGDAGELFFGEGSRLTVL.

The V call is TRBV20-1, the J call TRBJ1-2, with D perhaps TRBD1 (6 bases). The V gene lost 3 bases and the J gene lost 6 bases, with 8 bases spanning the gap. Looked up from germline, CDR1 is DFQATT and CDR2 is SNEGSKA (reference sequence). The CDR3 runs 11 residues. The CDR3 region has the DNA TGCAGTGCTAGCCCAGGGGATGGCTACACCTTC. Residues: CSASPGDGYTF.

The CDR3, as DNA: TGTAGGGGAACAGGGGGCGCGAATAATTCACCCCTCCACTTT. It codes for CRGTGGANNSPLHF. V gene TRBV19 combines with J gene TRBJ1-6; 9 bases fit TRBD1. The CDR3 has 14 residues. Germline lookup yields CDR1 LNHDA and CDR2 SQIVND (reference sequence).

Only one count was recorded for this clone. The CDR3 bases are TGTGCCAGTAATCGGGGCGGATCCTCTGGAAACACCATATATTTT. The encoded protein is CASNRGGSSGNTIYF. The rearrangement links TRBV19 to TRBJ1-3; D is perhaps TRBD1 (5 bases). CDR3 length equals 15 residues. Trimming cost V 7 bases and J 0 bases, with 13 bases left between them. Germline CDR1 is LNHDA and CDR2 is SQIVND (reference sequence).

The V gene is TRBV2, the J gene TRBJ2-7, with TRBD1 matching over 8 bases. This CDR3 has 14 amino acids. The germline V gene encodes CDR1 SNHLY and CDR2 FYNNEI. J gave up 5 bases and V 7 bases, and 10 bases lay outside the gene matches. CDR3 in amino acids: CASTPRAGGNEQYF. The CDR3 DNA is TGTGCCAGCACCCCTCGGGCAGGGGGCAACGAGCAGTACTTC.

The V gene is TRBV7-9, the J gene TRBJ1-1; no clear D. The CDR3 has 14 residues. Germline V gene lookup returns CDR1 SEHNR and CDR2 FQNEAQ (reference sequence). Trimming shortened V by 5 bases and J by 7 bases, and 17 bases separated the two germline ends. CDR3 amino acids: CASSHRGPRGEAFF. The DNA for the CDR3 is TGTGCCAGCAGCCACCGTGGGCCGCGTGGTGAAGCTTTCTTT.

The chain carries TRBV12-3 or TRBV12-4 and TRBJ1-1; D unresolved. The V end lost 8 bases, the J end lost 2 bases, and 12 bases lay between the germline ends. The CDR3 consists of 13 residues. In nucleotides, the CDR3 is TGTGCCAGCCCAAAAGGCGGTAACACTGAAGCTTTCTTT. It yields the protein CASPKGGNTEAFF.

V is TRBV2 and J is TRBJ2-2; weak D call: TRBD1 (6 bases). Trimming shortened V by 5 bases and J by 7 bases, and 20 bases separated the two germline ends. There are 16 residues in the CDR3. CDR1 and CDR2 from the germline V gene are SNHLY and FYNNEI. DNA of the CDR3: TGTGCCAGCAGTTCTGTGGCAGGGGACGAAGGCGGGGAGCTGTTTTTT. It specifies CASSSVAGDEGGELFF.

The chain carries TRBV27 and TRBJ1-5, with a possible D match to TRBD1 (5 bases). The ends were cut back, 4 bases at V and 9 bases at J, with 16 bases in the middle. The CDR3 is 14 residues long. Germline loops: CDR1 MNHEY, CDR2 SMNVEV (reference sequence). CDR3 sequence (DNA): TGTGCCAGCAGTTCCGGGACGGCCCAAGGGCCCCAGCATTTT. Amino acids: CASSSGTAQGPQHF.

The count of this clone is one. The chain uses TRBV28 and TRBJ1-2; the D gene is possibly TRBD1 (6 bases). Germline lookup yields CDR1 MDHEN and CDR2 SYDVKM. Trimming took 5 bases from V and 4 from J, leaving 14 bases between them. The CDR3 covers 14 residues. This CDR3 is CASSPGTRLYGYTF. Written as DNA, the CDR3 is TGTGCCAGCAGTCCCGGGACACGGCTCTATGGCTACACCTTC.

J is TRBJ2-7 and V is TRBV4-2; 7 positions match TRBD2. The V segment lost 2 bases and the J segment 3 bases; nucleotides outside the gene matches: 13. The CDR3 runs 17 residues. Looked up from germline, CDR1 is LGHNA and CDR2 is YNFKEQ. The CDR3 nucleotides are TGTGCCAGCAGCCAATATAGAGGGCCGGGGACTATCTACGAGCAGTACTTC. It codes for CASSQYRGPGTIYEQYF.

This chain joins TRBV21-1 and TRBJ1-2; TRBD1, the table's D call, was not compared with the DNA. TRBV21-1 is a pseudogene segment. The CDR3 runs to 16 residues. In nucleotides, the CDR3 is TGTGCCAGCAGGCGACAGGGGGCGAAGATGAACTATGGCTACACCTTC. Encoded protein: CASRRQGAKMNYGYTF.

The chain combines TRBV24-1 with TRBJ2-1, with 10 bases fitting TRBD1. Germline V gives CDR1 KGHDR, CDR2 SFDVKD. This CDR3 has 15 amino acids. V was pared by 3 bases and J by 9 bases, with 7 bases of the junction left unmatched. The CDR3 reads CATSDSRDRGFEQFF. CDR3 nucleotides: TGTGCCACCAGTGATAGCCGGGACAGGGGATTTGAGCAGTTCTTC.

This clone was observed once. This chain joins TRBV18 and TRBJ1-2; D is ambiguous. V was cut by 0 bases and J by 0 bases, with 14 bases left in between. Germline values: CDR1 KGHSH, CDR2 LQKENI. The CDR3 covers 17 residues. CDR3 protein: CASSPPPLERANYGYTF. DNA for the CDR3: TGTGCCAGCTCACCACCCCCGCTGGAGAGAGCTAACTATGGCTACACCTTC. The full variable domain, rest sourced from reference TRBV18 and TRBJ1-2, is NAGVMQNPRHLVRRRGQEARLRCSPMKGHSHVYWYRQLPEEGLKFMVYLQKENIIDESGMPKERFSAEFPKEGPSILRIQQVVRGDSAAYFCASSPPPLERANYGYTFGSGTRLTVV.

The rearrangement joins TRBV13 to TRBJ1-4, with no clear D. The germline V gene has CDR1 PRHDT and CDR2 FYEKMQ (reference sequence). The CDR3 runs 11 residues. With 5 bases removed from V and 10 bases from J, the gap between germline ends came to 8 bases. CDR3 residues: CASSPGGKLFF. CDR3 coding DNA: TGTGCCAGCAGCCCAGGAGGAAAACTGTTTTTT.

The CDR3 DNA is TGTGCCAGCAGCCCCGTTATAGGGTACAACTATGGCTACACCTTC. Protein product: CASSPVIGYNYGYTF. The rearrangement joins TRBV3-1 (or the pseudogene TRBV3-2) to TRBJ1-2; D is uncertain. V was shortened by 4 bases and J by 2 bases, with 14 bases between the two germline ends. The CDR3 loop spans 15 amino acids. Germline V lookup: CDR1 LGHDT, CDR2 YNNKEL (reference sequence).

V is TRBV7-9 and J is TRBJ1-1; D not resolved. The CDR3 sequence is 13 residues long. Germline CDR1 is SEHNR and CDR2 is FQNEAQ (reference sequence). V was cut by 2 bases and J by 8 bases, with 12 bases left in between. Here the CDR3 DNA reads TGTGCCAGCAGCTTATCGTGGGGTGGAGAAGCTTTCTTT. It translates to CASSLSWGGEAFF.

The chain employs TRBV28 and TRBJ2-7; 7 bases align to TRBD1. V shed 6 bases, J shed 4 bases, and the junction held 12 bases outside the gene matches. The CDR3 is made up of 15 amino acids. CDR1 and CDR2 from the germline V gene are MDHEN and SYDVKM. This chain's CDR3 is CASRDLKDRKYEQYF. CDR3 in DNA: TGTGCCAGCAGGGACCTAAAGGACAGGAAATACGAGCAGTACTTC.

This clone was seen a handful of times. V is TRBV4-1 and J is TRBJ2-1, with a possible D match to TRBD2 (6 bases). This CDR3 region has 16 residues. In germline, CDR1 is MGHRA, CDR2 YSYEKL. Trimming removed 1 base from V and 7 bases from J, with 17 bases in between. The CDR3 reads CASSQGLARRGNEQFF. CDR3 DNA: TGCGCCAGCAGCCAAGGTTTGGCAAGGCGGGGTAATGAGCAGTTCTTC.

The chain employs TRBV6-5 and TRBJ1-6, with D hard to call. The V end was cut by 6 bases, the J end by 7 bases, with 16 bases between. Germline V gene sequence: CDR1 MNHEY, CDR2 SVGAGI. The CDR3 loop spans 15 amino acids. The CDR3 coding sequence is TGTGCCAGCAGAAGCATATCATCAAAGAATTCACCCCTCCACTTT. It is translated as CASRSISSKNSPLHF.

The V call is TRBV6-1, the J call TRBJ2-7; possible D gene TRBD1, 6 bases. The CDR3 covers 17 residues. Germline V CDR1 and CDR2: MNHNS, SASEGT. V gave up 2 bases and J gave up 5 bases, with 22 bases separating them. CDR3 sequence (DNA): TGTGCCAGCAGTGAATTCGGACAGAGCGGTGTTGTGAACGAGCAGTACTTC. Amino acids: CASSEFGQSGVVNEQYF.

The V call is TRBV29-1, the J call TRBJ1-1; D is perhaps TRBD1 (6 bases). CDR3 length equals 14 residues. V dropped 4 bases and J dropped 2 bases, with 14 bases sitting between them. Germline values: CDR1 SQVTM, CDR2 ANQGSEA. CDR3 residues: CSVVRGPTNTEAFF. The DNA of the CDR3 is TGCAGCGTTGTCAGGGGACCCACAAACACTGAAGCTTTCTTT.

The rearrangement links TRBV29-1 to TRBJ1-2; no firm D call. There are 15 residues in the CDR3. Germline values: CDR1 SQVTM, CDR2 ANQGSEA. V lost 0 bases and J 0 bases, leaving 11 bases between the germline ends. The CDR3 protein is CSVEDLERANYGYTF. The CDR3 nucleotides are TGCAGCGTTGAAGATTTGGAGAGAGCTAACTATGGCTACACCTTC.

This clone was seen only a few times. The chain has TRBV18 and TRBJ1-1, with D hard to call. There are 16 residues in the CDR3. The V and J ends lost 0 bases and 2 bases respectively, with 13 bases between them. Looked up from germline, CDR1 is KGHSH and CDR2 is LQKENI. The CDR3 spells CASSPPISAENTEAFF. The CDR3, as DNA: TGTGCCAGCTCACCACCGATTTCGGCAGAAAACACTGAAGCTTTCTTT.